The 26 T cell receptor beta chains given below trace back to one sample, sequenced in a study of T cell changes during pregnancy in multiple sclerosis. Assay used: immunoSEQ multiplex PCR; TCRdb lists only in-frame clones, some missing. This table has tens of thousands of clones, 90% to 95% appearing once. The sequenced sample was CD8+ T cells from peripheral blood mononuclear cells, obtained before pregnancy. These TCRs come from a female donor with multiple sclerosis, enrolled in a pregnancy study.

The chain links TRBV10-1 to TRBJ1-1; 7 positions match TRBD1. Germline V CDR1 and CDR2: WNHNN, SYGVQD (reference sequence). The CDR3 runs to 17 residues. V lost 7 bases to trimming and J lost 5 bases; unmatched junction nucleotides: 19. CDR3 DNA: TGCGCCAGCACCCGCAAAGCGAGAAGGGGGCTAAAAACTGAAGCTTTCTTT. It yields the protein CASTRKARRGLKTEAFF.

The rearrangement uses TRBV6-1 and TRBJ2-5; unclear D gene. There are 13 residues in the CDR3. Germline V CDR1 and CDR2: MNHNS, SASEGT. The V end was cut by 2 bases, the J end by 5 bases, with 9 bases between. CDR3 amino acids: CASSEPSWETQYF. CDR3 sequence (DNA): TGTGCCAGCAGTGAACCTAGTTGGGAGACCCAGTACTTC.

The chain joins TRBV9 to TRBJ1-1, with TRBD1 identical over 9 bases. Trimming at V came to 0 bases and at J to 1 base, leaving 10 bases not matched to a gene. The CDR3 length is 18 residues. Germline V gene data show CDR1 as SGDLS and CDR2 as YYNGEE. This CDR3 is CASSVVDGTGWGNTEAFF. In DNA form, the CDR3 reads TGTGCCAGCAGCGTAGTGGACGGGACAGGGTGGGGGAACACTGAAGCTTTCTTT.

In this sample, this clone turned up once. The rearrangement joins TRBV10-3 to TRBJ2-4; TRBD2 aligns across 8 bases. Trimming removed 5 bases from V and 0 bases from J; junction bases left unmatched: 9. The germline V gene encodes CDR1 ENHRY and CDR2 SYGVKD. The CDR3 length is 17 residues. The CDR3 DNA is TGTGCCATCAGTAATCCCGGCGGGGGGCTAGCCAAAAACATTCAGTACTTC. Its protein product is CAISNPGGGLAKNIQYF.

The V and J genes are TRBV19 and TRBJ2-7, with 7 bases identical to TRBD1. The trim removed 5 bases at V and 5 bases at J, leaving 12 bases unmatched. The length of the CDR3 is 15 residues. The germline V gene encodes CDR1 LNHDA and CDR2 SQIVND (reference sequence). The CDR3 sequence: CASSPLTGLLDEQYF. Written as DNA, the CDR3 is TGTGCCAGTAGTCCCCTGACAGGGTTGCTAGACGAGCAGTACTTC.

The CDR3 DNA sequence: TGTGCCAGCAGCCGGGACAGGGGTTGGGGGAACAATGAGCAGTTCTTC. Translated, it gives CASSRDRGWGNNEQFF. The rearrangement uses TRBV13 and TRBJ2-1; 10 nucleotides match TRBD1. Germline V gene data show CDR1 as PRHDT and CDR2 as FYEKMQ (reference sequence). The J segment lost 5 bases and the V segment lost 5 bases, leaving 9 bases of the junction unmatched. This CDR3 is built from 16 residues. Together with reference TRBV13 and TRBJ2-1, the CDR3 gives the full variable domain: AAGVIQSPRHLIKEKRETATLKCYPIPRHDTVYWYQQGPGQDPQFLISFYEKMQSDKGSIPDRFSAQQFSDYHSELNMSSLELGDSALYFCASSRDRGWGNNEQFFGPGTRLTVL.

The rearrangement links TRBV9 to TRBJ1-4; possibly TRBD1 for D (5 bases). The CDR3 is 15 residues long. Trimming stripped 3 bases from V and 6 bases from J, with 15 bases between. Looked up from germline, CDR1 is SGDLS and CDR2 is YYNGEE. Written as DNA, the CDR3 is TGTGCCAGCAGCGCGGCGGGGACCCGTCATGAAAAACTGTTTTTT. Protein: CASSAAGTRHEKLFF.

This chain uses TRBV6-6 with TRBJ2-5, with no clear D. The V gene's germline CDR1 is MNHNY and CDR2 SVGAGI (reference sequence). The CDR3 sequence is 14 residues long. V was cut by 0 bases and J by 0 bases, with 5 bases left in between. The CDR3 sequence: CASSYSPNQETQYF. As DNA, the CDR3 is TGTGCCAGCAGTTACTCGCCTAACCAAGAGACCCAGTACTTC.

The chain is built from TRBV7-6 and TRBJ1-1; maybe TRBD1 (6 bases). The CDR3 runs to 13 residues. Trimming pared 1 base from V and 11 bases from J, leaving 14 bases between. Germline V gene lookup returns CDR1 SGHVS and CDR2 FNYEAQ. This CDR3 is CASSLGGLRGAFF. CDR3 coding DNA: TGTGCCAGCAGCTTAGGCGGGTTGAGGGGGGCTTTCTTT.

J is TRBJ1-2 and V is TRBV10-3; TRBD1 matches at 9 bases. The germline V gene has CDR1 ENHRY and CDR2 SYGVKD. CDR3 size: 17 residues. With V trimmed by 4 bases and J by 3 bases, 12 bases remained unmatched. The CDR3 spells CAISAGQGSPNDYGYTF. The DNA for the CDR3 is TGTGCCATCAGTGCCGGACAGGGGTCCCCCAACGACTATGGCTACACCTTC.

The CDR3 loop reads CASSQSGISQIEKLFF. CDR3 bases: TGCGCCAGCAGCCAATCGGGGATTTCACAAATTGAAAAACTGTTTTTT. The V call is TRBV4-1, the J call TRBJ1-4, with no clear D. Looked up from germline, CDR1 is MGHRA and CDR2 is YSYEKL. The CDR3 extends over 16 amino acids. The V and J ends lost 2 bases and 7 bases respectively, with 17 bases between them.

The chain uses TRBV2 and TRBJ1-1; D is uncertain. The V gene's germline CDR1 is SNHLY and CDR2 FYNNEI. The CDR3 covers 14 residues. Trimming removed 5 bases from V and 1 base from J, with 11 bases in between. CDR3 nucleotides: TGTGCCAGCAGTAGACTACGAGGGAACACTGAAGCTTTCTTT. Translating gives CASSRLRGNTEAFF.

This clone was seen a single time. V gene TRBV14 combines with J gene TRBJ2-5, with D possibly matching TRBD1 (6 bases). Trimming shortened V by 5 bases and J by 4 bases, and 11 bases separated the two germline ends. Germline CDR1 is SGHDN and CDR2 is FVKESK. CDR3 length: 13 residues. DNA of the CDR3: TGTGCCAGCAGCGGTGGGACAACAGAGACCCAGTACTTC. This gives the protein CASSGGTTETQYF.

The chain employs TRBV27 and TRBJ2-7, with D possibly TRBD1 on 6 matching bases. V was trimmed by 6 bases and J by 2 bases, leaving 14 bases between them. This CDR3 is 14 amino acids long. Germline CDR1 is MNHEY and CDR2 is SMNVEV (reference sequence). The CDR3 loop reads CASRLGGPTYEQYF. The CDR3 nucleotides are TGTGCCAGCAGACTTGGGGGCCCCACCTACGAGCAGTACTTC.

The rearrangement links TRBV29-1 to TRBJ2-5; D possibly corresponds to TRBD1 (5 bases). Germline V CDR1 and CDR2: SQVTM, ANQGSEA. The CDR3 runs 12 residues. Between the trimmed V and J ends, which lost 7 bases and 3 bases, there was a span of 12 bases. CDR3 loop: CSAERGKETQYF. CDR3 nucleotide sequence: TGCAGCGCCGAAAGGGGCAAAGAGACCCAGTACTTC.

The J gene is TRBJ2-1, the V gene TRBV9; TRBD2 might be the D (6 bases). The germline V and J ends were trimmed by 0 bases and 3 bases, with 13 bases remaining between them. Germline lookup yields CDR1 SGDLS and CDR2 YYNGEE. This CDR3 is built from 16 residues. The CDR3 bases are TGTGCCAGCAGCGTAGCTCTAGGCGGGGTCTACAATGAGCAGTTCTTC. Its translation: CASSVALGGVYNEQFF.

The V call is TRBV19, the J call TRBJ2-7; 8 bases fit TRBD1. Per the germline V gene, CDR1 is LNHDA and CDR2 is SQIVND (reference sequence). V gave up 6 bases and J gave up 3 bases; unmatched junction bases: 4. The CDR3 covers 13 residues. CDR3 DNA: TGTGCCAGTAGCGGTGGACAGGGCTACGAGCAGTACTTC. Translation gives CASSGGQGYEQYF.

The genes are TRBV15 and TRBJ2-1; 7 nucleotides agree with TRBD2. The CDR3 length is 16 residues. CDR1 and CDR2 from the germline V gene are LNHNV and YYDKDF (reference sequence). V shed 6 bases and J 0 bases; nucleotides not matched to a gene: 8. The CDR3 is CATRPSRGSSYNEQFF. The CDR3 DNA is TGTGCCACCAGGCCTTCGCGGGGGAGCTCCTACAATGAGCAGTTCTTC.

The chain is built from TRBV5-5 and TRBJ2-7, with TRBD2 as a possible D gene (5 bases). Germline assignment: CDR1 SGHKS and CDR2 YYEKEE (reference sequence). V lost 4 bases, J lost 0 bases, and 11 bases lay in between. CDR3 size: 14 residues. The CDR3 sequence is CASSGGSSSYEQYF. CDR3 nucleotides: TGTGCCAGCAGCGGAGGTAGCAGCTCCTACGAGCAGTACTTC.

This chain joins TRBV18 and TRBJ2-3; a weak D match, TRBD1 (5 bases). The better agreement between TRBJ1-5 and the DNA end casts doubt on the J call. Germline V lookup: CDR1 KGHSH, CDR2 LQKENI. The CDR3 loop spans 16 amino acids. CDR3 sequence: CASSPPAGNIADTQHF. CDR3 bases: TGTGCCAGCTCACCACCGGCAGGGAATATCGCAGATACGCAGCATTTT.

This rearrangement joins TRBV2 to TRBJ2-7; tentatively, D is TRBD2 (5 bases). Germline V gene data show CDR1 as SNHLY and CDR2 as FYNNEI. The V end was cut by 6 bases, the J end by 6 bases, with 15 bases between. CDR3 length equals 13 residues. The CDR3, as DNA: TGTGCCAGCAGCCCGAGGCCGGGGATCGAGCAGTACTTC. Encoded protein: CASSPRPGIEQYF.

The chain has TRBV6-5 and TRBJ2-1; 10 bases agree with TRBD2. Trimming cost V 6 bases and J 7 bases; bases outside gene matches: 9. CDR1 is MNHEY and CDR2 is SVGAGI in the germline V gene. The CDR3 is made up of 15 amino acids. CDR3 residues: CASRKAGGPQNEQFF. The CDR3 DNA reads as TGTGCCAGCAGAAAAGCGGGGGGGCCGCAGAATGAGCAGTTCTTC.

V is TRBV15 and J is TRBJ2-5, with 10 bases aligning to TRBD1. Looked up from germline, CDR1 is LNHNV and CDR2 is YYDKDF (reference sequence). The CDR3 length is 15 residues. The V segment lost 5 bases and the J segment 5 bases; nucleotides outside the gene matches: 8. The CDR3 bases are TGTGCCACCAGCGTCCCCGGGACAGGGGAGGAGACCCAGTACTTC. As protein: CATSVPGTGEETQYF.

The chain combines TRBV9 with TRBJ2-1; TRBD2 agrees at 10 bases. This CDR3 is built from 14 residues. Germline CDR1 SGDLS, CDR2 YYNGEE. V was pared by 4 bases and J by 7 bases, with 5 bases of the junction left unmatched. The CDR3 sequence is CASSLSGLANEQFF. The CDR3 DNA sequence: TGTGCCAGCAGCCTCTCGGGACTAGCGAATGAGCAGTTCTTC. Supplemented by reference TRBV9 and TRBJ2-1, the full variable domain reads DSGVTQTPKHLITATGQRVTLRCSPRSGDLSVYWYQQSLDQGLQFLIQYYNGEERAKGNILERFSAQQFPDLHSELNLSSLELGDSALYFCASSLSGLANEQFFGPGTRLTVL.

This clone was observed a single time. The chain couples TRBV29-1 to TRBJ2-5, with 10 bases fitting TRBD1. The germline gives CDR1 SQVTM, CDR2 ANQGSEA. The CDR3 sequence is 16 residues long. V shed 0 bases and J 5 bases; nucleotides not matched to a gene: 9. The CDR3 spells CSVEDQGDRGWETQYF. The CDR3 bases are TGCAGCGTTGAAGATCAAGGGGACAGGGGCTGGGAGACCCAGTACTTC.

The rearrangement joins TRBV29-1 to TRBJ2-3; perhaps TRBD2 as D (6 bases). The CDR3 is 17 amino acids. V was trimmed by 4 bases and J by 0 bases, leaving 20 bases between them. Germline CDR1 reads SQVTM; CDR2 reads ANQGSEA. The CDR3 sequence is CSVVNPGHGTSTDTQYF. CDR3 DNA sequence: TGCAGCGTTGTCAACCCTGGGCATGGGACTAGCACAGATACGCAGTATTTT.